This T cell receptor (beta chain) is from a study of post-analysis software for immune sequencing data. General observations from the study: There were five or six TRBV segments more frequent in patients than controls, and TRBV5-6, TRBV5-1 and TRBV20-1 were among them.

Trimming removed 3 bases from V and 1 base from J; junction bases left unmatched: 8. CDR3 size: 16 residues. Germline V lookup: CDR1 SGHRS, CDR2 YFSETQ. This clonotype appeared a few times. Its antigen remains unknown. Unique molecular identifiers were built into the TCR beta cDNA libraries. TCRdb re-analysed the PCR reads in MiXCR, keeping a single row per CDR3 protein. The table has 750,000 to 950,000 distinct CDR3 sequences, 53% seen once; the top ten hold approximately 4.3%. The V gene is TRBV5-1, the J gene TRBJ2-5; TRBD2 agrees at 8 bases. The sequence derives from a girl aged 5 to 17 with multiple sclerosis. Sequencing input: blood. Here the CDR3 DNA reads TGCGCCAGCAGCTCGCTTGGGCGGGGGGTCCAAGAGACCCAGTACTTC. Amino acid sequence: CASSSLGRGVQETQYF.